Presented here are 31 T cell receptor beta chains from one specimen sequenced in a study of blood T cell repertoires in COVID-19. Clones were read by immunoSEQ multiplex PCR, and TCRdb kept only the in-frame ones, dropping some. Of 75,000 to 100,000 clones in the sample, roughly 80% were seen once. The specimen sequenced was peripheral blood. Source of these receptors: a woman of 80 years or more with acute or convalescent COVID-19.

The rearrangement links TRBV7-6 to TRBJ2-5; 9 bases are shared with TRBD2. J was trimmed by 5 bases and V by 3 bases; bases with no gene match: 7. The CDR3 has 15 amino acids. Germline assignment: CDR1 SGHVS and CDR2 FNYEAQ. The CDR3 sequence is CASSFDSGGWETQYF. The CDR3 region has the DNA TGTGCCAGCAGCTTCGATAGCGGGGGATGGGAGACCCAGTACTTC. The entire variable domain, with the rest obtained from reference TRBV7-6 and TRBJ2-5, is as follows: GAGVSQSPRYKVTKRGQDVALRCDPISGHVSLYWYRQALGQGPEFLTYFNYEAQQDKSGLPNDRFSAERPEGSISTLTIQRTEQRDSAMYRCASSFDSGGWETQYFGPGTRLLVL.

V usage is TRBV6-2 or TRBV6-3 and J usage is TRBJ2-7; D may be TRBD1 (6 bases). Germline-derived CDR1 and CDR2 are MNHEY and SVGEGT. V was pared by 3 bases and J by 2 bases, with 17 bases between. The CDR3 is 16 residues long. This CDR3 is CASSYLLGDKPYEQYF. The DNA of the CDR3 is TGTGCCAGCAGTTATCTTCTTGGGGACAAGCCCTACGAGCAGTACTTC.

This chain uses TRBV7-8 with TRBJ2-5, with a tentative D call TRBD2 (6 bases). Looked up from germline, CDR1 is SGHVS and CDR2 is FQNEAQ. This CDR3 spans 15 amino acids. Trimming took off 8 bases at V and 5 bases at J, with 21 bases between the two ends. The DNA of the CDR3 is TGTGCCAGCGGTTCATCGGGGAGGCCCCAGGAGACCCAGTACTTC. Translating it yields CASGSSGRPQETQYF.

In nucleotides, the CDR3 is TGTGCCAGTAGTATAGGGACAGCGAACACTGAAGCTTTCTTT. This encodes CASSIGTANTEAFF. This chain connects TRBV19 to TRBJ1-1, with a weak D call TRBD1 (6 bases). Looked up from germline, CDR1 is LNHDA and CDR2 is SQIVND (reference sequence). V lost 1 base and J lost 1, with 7 bases in between. CDR3 size: 14 residues.

This CDR3 is CASSQDSGRGQFF. CDR3 bases: TGCGCCAGCAGCCAAGATTCTGGGCGGGGACAGTTCTTC. The chain recombines TRBV4-3 with TRBJ2-1; D may be TRBD2 (6 bases). The length of the CDR3 is 13 residues. With 0 bases removed from V and 13 bases from J, the gap between germline ends came to 13 bases. Per germline, CDR1 LGHNA and CDR2 YSLEER.

V gene TRBV10-3 combines with J gene TRBJ1-1, with D unresolved. The V end was cut by 6 bases, the J end by 8 bases, with 13 bases between. The germline V gene has CDR1 ENHRY and CDR2 SYGVKD. CDR3 length: 12 amino acids. The CDR3: CAIRTGGPEAFF. CDR3 in DNA: TGTGCCATCAGAACGGGAGGCCCGGAAGCTTTCTTT.

The chain uses TRBV27 and TRBJ2-7; perhaps TRBD2 as D (5 bases). V lost 3 bases and J 0 bases, leaving 9 bases between the germline ends. Germline V lookup: CDR1 MNHEY, CDR2 SMNVEV (reference sequence). The CDR3 contains 14 residues. CDR3 sequence reads: CASSFKAVSYEQYF. The CDR3, as DNA: TGTGCCAGCAGTTTTAAAGCGGTCTCCTACGAGCAGTACTTC.

CDR3 DNA: TGTGCCAGCAGCCGGAGCGGGGGAAATTTTGGTGAGCAGTTCTTC. Protein: CASSRSGGNFGEQFF. This rearrangement joins TRBV9 to TRBJ2-1, with 8 positions matching TRBD2. V dropped 4 bases and J dropped 9; count of bases not matched to a gene: 12. The CDR3 totals 15 residues. The germline V gene encodes CDR1 SGDLS and CDR2 YYNGEE.

This chain connects TRBV12-5 to TRBJ1-1, with a possible D match to TRBD1 (6 bases). The germline V gene has CDR1 LGHNT and CDR2 FRNRAP. The CDR3 loop spans 15 amino acids. Trimming pared 2 bases from V and 0 bases from J, leaving 10 bases between. CDR3 in amino acids: CASGLTDRLNTEAFF. The CDR3, as DNA: TGTGCTAGTGGTTTGACGGACAGACTGAACACTGAAGCTTTCTTT.

The gene calls are TRBV5-1 and TRBJ1-5, with 7 bases lining up with TRBD1. Germline lookup yields CDR1 SGHRS and CDR2 YFSETQ. With V trimmed by 3 bases and J by 6 bases, 15 bases remained unmatched. There are 17 residues in the CDR3. The CDR3: CASSSVLQGSGSQPQHF. The CDR3 DNA sequence: TGCGCCAGCAGCTCCGTCCTACAGGGGAGCGGTTCTCAGCCCCAGCATTTT.

This clone was observed once. This chain connects TRBV9 to TRBJ2-3; 12 bases align to TRBD2. The trim removed 0 bases at V and 2 bases at J, leaving 16 bases unmatched. The CDR3 sequence is 21 residues long. Germline-derived CDR1 and CDR2 are SGDLS and YYNGEE. This chain's CDR3 is CASSVATPSGGAPRPTDTQYF. In nucleotides, the CDR3 is TGTGCCAGCAGCGTAGCTACACCTAGCGGGGGGGCCCCAAGACCCACAGATACGCAGTATTTT.

DNA of the CDR3: TGTGCCAGCAGCTTAAGGGTGAGGGCTAGCACAGATACGCAGTATTTT. This translates into CASSLRVRASTDTQYF. The chain carries TRBV7-9 and TRBJ2-3; a possible D gene is TRBD2 (5 bases). V gave up 2 bases and J gave up 0 bases, with 12 bases separating them. The CDR3 consists of 16 residues. Germline CDR1 reads SEHNR; CDR2 reads FQNEAQ (reference sequence).

The V gene is TRBV5-1, the J gene TRBJ2-2, with 9 bases identical to TRBD2. With V trimmed by 0 bases and J by 0 bases, 6 bases remained unmatched. The CDR3 length is 18 residues. The V gene's germline CDR1 is SGHRS and CDR2 YFSETQ. The CDR3 protein is CASSLGVTSGANTGELFF. For the CDR3, the DNA is TGCGCCAGCAGCTTGGGGGTGACTAGCGGCGCGAACACCGGGGAGCTGTTTTTT.

The V gene is TRBV7-8, the J gene TRBJ2-5, with D possibly TRBD2 on 6 matching bases. V lost 0 bases, J lost 5 bases, and 13 bases lay in between. Germline CDR1 SGHVS, CDR2 FQNEAQ. There are 15 residues in the CDR3. The CDR3, as DNA: TGTGCCAGCAGCTTAGCGACTAGGATAGGGGAGACCCAGTACTTC. It yields the protein CASSLATRIGETQYF.

The V call is TRBV29-1, the J call TRBJ1-1; TRBD1 is a possible D gene (6 bases). The CDR3 spans 15 residues. Germline V gives CDR1 SQVTM, CDR2 ANQGSEA. Deletions cut 4 bases from V and 5 bases from J, with 20 bases between. The DNA for the CDR3 is TGCAGCGTTGTTGGTGTAAGGGGGATTCGGACTGAAGCTTTCTTT. Encoded protein: CSVVGVRGIRTEAFF.

The chain carries TRBV15 and TRBJ2-3; D is unresolved. The CDR3 is 14 amino acids. The V end lost 0 bases, the J end lost 7 bases, and 11 bases lay between the germline ends. Germline V gene lookup returns CDR1 LNHNV and CDR2 YYDKDF (reference sequence). CDR3 in amino acids: CATSRDVIPYTQYF. The DNA for the CDR3 is TGTGCCACCAGCAGAGACGTTATCCCCTATACGCAGTATTTT. Complete variable domain (other parts from reference TRBV15 and TRBJ2-3): DAMVIQNPRYQVTQFGKPVTLSCSQTLNHNVMYWYQQKSSQAPKLLFHYYDKDFNNEADTPDNFQSRRPNTSFCFLDIRSPGLGDTAMYLCATSRDVIPYTQYFGPGTRLTVL.

V gene TRBV7-9 combines with J gene TRBJ1-1, with 7 bases aligning to TRBD1. The CDR3 has 16 amino acids. CDR1 is SEHNR, CDR2 FQNEAQ, per germline (reference sequence). V was pared by 7 bases and J by 4 bases, with 15 bases of the junction left unmatched. CDR3 sequence (DNA): TGTGCCAGCAACCCGGGACAGAGCGCCCGGGGCACTGAAGCTTTCTTT. The encoded protein is CASNPGQSARGTEAFF. Filled out from reference TRBV7-9 and TRBJ1-1, the complete variable domain reads DTGVSQNPRHKITKRGQNVTFRCDPISEHNRLYWYRQTLGQGPEFLTYFQNEAQLEKSRLLSDRFSAERPKGSFSTLEIQRTEQGDSAMYLCASNPGQSARGTEAFFGQGTRLTVV.

As for this clone: Sequence at one end of the junction differs from germline and may be a read error. The chain links TRBV18 to TRBJ1-4; 7 positions match TRBD1. The CDR3 contains 16 residues. Looked up from germline, CDR1 is KGHSH and CDR2 is LQKENI. As DNA, the CDR3 is TGTGCCAGCTCACCTTTTAGTGGACAGGACAATGGAAAACTGTTTTTT. Translated, it gives CASSPFSGQDNGKLFF.

The chain carries TRBV19 and TRBJ1-1; weak D call: TRBD1 (5 bases). V was shortened by 2 bases and J by 4 bases, with 11 bases between the two germline ends. The germline V gene encodes CDR1 LNHDA and CDR2 SQIVND (reference sequence). The CDR3 has 14 residues. CDR3 DNA sequence: TGTGCCAGTAGTATACCAGGGTGGACCACTGAAGCTTTCTTT. Residues: CASSIPGWTTEAFF.

This clone was found many times. This chain joins TRBV5-4 and TRBJ1-2; 12 bases agree with TRBD1. This CDR3 region has 14 residues. Germline-derived CDR1 and CDR2 are SGHNT and YYREEE (reference sequence). J was trimmed by 9 bases and V by 0 bases; bases with no gene match: 3. The DNA for the CDR3 is TGTGCCAGCAGCTTGGCCGGGACAGGGGGCAGCTACACCTTC. Its protein is CASSLAGTGGSYTF. The full variable domain, in which reference TRBV5-4 and TRBJ1-2 provide the parts outside the CDR3, is ETGVTQSPTHLIKTRGQQVTLRCSSQSGHNTVSWYQQALGQGPQFIFQYYREEENGRGNFPPRFSGLQFPNYSSELNVNALELDDSALYLCASSLAGTGGSYTFGSGTRLTVV.

The chain combines TRBV2 with TRBJ2-7; 9 nucleotides align to TRBD1. From germline, CDR1 is SNHLY and CDR2 FYNNEI. The CDR3 spans 13 residues. After removal of 6 bases from V and 4 bases from J, the junction contained 4 bases not matched to a gene. The CDR3 loop reads CASSVTGGYEQYF. Written as DNA, the CDR3 is TGTGCCAGCAGCGTGACAGGGGGGTACGAGCAGTACTTC. Using reference TRBV2 and TRBJ2-7 for the parts outside the CDR3, the full variable domain is EPEVTQTPSHQVTQMGQEVILRCVPISNHLYFYWYRQILGQKVEFLVSFYNNEISEKSEIFDDQFSVERPDGSNFTLKIRSTKLEDSAMYFCASSVTGGYEQYFGPGTRLTVT.

This clone is a singleton in its sample. This rearrangement joins TRBV7-9 to TRBJ1-1; TRBD1 agrees at 8 bases. The CDR3 extends over 14 amino acids. Germline CDR1 is SEHNR and CDR2 is FQNEAQ (reference sequence). V shed 5 bases, J shed 5 bases, and the junction held 7 bases outside the gene matches. CDR3 nucleotides: TGTGCCAGCAGCGCAGGGGGCGCTTGGACTGAAGCTTTCTTT. Amino acid sequence: CASSAGGAWTEAFF.

The chain carries TRBV6-4 and TRBJ1-6; the D is unclear. The CDR3 runs to 15 residues. V lost 1 base and J 6 bases, leaving 10 bases between the germline ends. Germline CDR1 MRHNA, CDR2 SNTAGT. The CDR3 loop is CASSDLAGINSPLHF. The CDR3 DNA reads as TGTGCCAGCAGTGACTTGGCGGGGATTAATTCACCCCTCCACTTT.

V is TRBV19 and J is TRBJ2-5, with 9 bases aligning to TRBD1. Looked up from germline, CDR1 is LNHDA and CDR2 is SQIVND (reference sequence). V lost 5 bases to trimming and J lost 5 bases; unmatched junction nucleotides: 6. This CDR3 comprises 14 residues. The CDR3, as DNA: TGTGCCAGTAGTCGACAGGGGGTGTCCGAGACCCAGTACTTC. This gives the protein CASSRQGVSETQYF.

This clone was detected once. This chain links TRBV7-2 with TRBJ1-2; D uncertain. V was cut by 2 bases and J by 2 bases, with 15 bases left in between. From germline, CDR1 is SGHTA and CDR2 FQGNSA. The CDR3 contains 16 residues. DNA for the CDR3: TGTGCCAGCAGCTTATCAGCGGCAGCCCAAAACTATGGCTACACCTTC. Translated, it gives CASSLSAAAQNYGYTF.

V is TRBV2 and J is TRBJ1-2; D perhaps matches TRBD1 (5 bases). Germline CDR1 SNHLY, CDR2 FYNNEI. V was shortened by 1 base and J by 7 bases, with 10 bases between the two germline ends. This CDR3 contains 13 residues. The CDR3 loop is CASSEGREVGYTF. In DNA, the CDR3 is TGTGCCAGCAGTGAAGGCAGGGAGGTTGGCTACACCTTC.

CDR3 in amino acids: CASSGQVKNIQYF. In DNA, the CDR3 is TGTGCCAGCTCGGGACAGGTCAAAAACATTCAGTACTTC. V gene TRBV5-6 combines with J gene TRBJ2-4, with TRBD1 matching over 8 bases. Germline V lookup: CDR1 SGHDT, CDR2 YYEEEE. This CDR3 spans 13 amino acids. V lost 7 bases and J lost 3; bases outside the gene matches: 3. Variable domain in full (rest from reference TRBV5-6 and TRBJ2-4): DAGVTQSPTHLIKTRGQQVTLRCSPKSGHDTVSWYQQALGQGPQFIFQYYEEEERQRGNFPDRFSGHQFPNYSSELNVNALLLGDSALYLCASSGQVKNIQYFGAGTRLSVL.

The sample holds one count of this clone. The V call is TRBV7-8, the J call TRBJ2-1; 7 bases match TRBD2. The CDR3 runs to 13 residues. Per the germline V gene, CDR1 is SGHVS and CDR2 is FQNEAQ. J was trimmed by 6 bases and V by 7 bases; bases with no gene match: 6. CDR3 protein: CASTGASGNEQFF. For the CDR3, the DNA is TGTGCCAGCACCGGGGCTAGCGGCAATGAGCAGTTCTTC.

This chain connects TRBV30 to TRBJ1-3, with TRBD1 as a possible D gene (5 bases). Germline values: CDR1 GTSNPN, CDR2 SVGIG (reference sequence). CDR3 length: 15 residues. Trimming stripped 2 bases from V and 5 bases from J, with 16 bases between. The CDR3 DNA follows: TGTGCCTGGAGTTTCCCGGGGGTTACCCGAAACACCATATATTTT. This sequence encodes CAWSFPGVTRNTIYF.

This sequence joins TRBV11-2 and TRBJ1-3, with D uncertain. Trimming took 0 bases from V and 0 from J, leaving 6 bases between them. The CDR3 runs to 15 residues. The germline V gene has CDR1 SGHAT and CDR2 FQNNGV. The CDR3 region is CASSLDFYSGNTIYF. In DNA, the CDR3 is TGTGCCAGCAGCTTAGATTTTTACTCTGGAAACACCATATATTTT.

The chain joins TRBV19 to TRBJ1-2; 9 nucleotides match TRBD1. V lost 6 bases, J lost 4 bases, and 6 bases stayed unmatched. The length of the CDR3 is 14 residues. CDR1 and CDR2 from the germline V gene are LNHDA and SQIVND (reference sequence). The CDR3 region is CASRTGTGPYGYTF. CDR3 sequence (DNA): TGTGCCAGTAGAACCGGGACAGGGCCCTATGGCTACACCTTC.